This T cell receptor (beta chain) is from a study of brain metastases from non-small cell lung cancer (dated by TCRdb to the late 2010s). At the level of the whole study: The study profiled the immune microenvironment of paired resected primary tumors and brain metastases taken from patients with non-small-cell lung cancer.

A total of 39 patients with non-small-cell lung cancer that had been surgically resected, each with specimens from both a primary tumor and a brain metastasis, made up the cohort. A single count supports this clone. Its recognized antigen is unknown. It has no much larger one-base neighbor in the sample; base qualities were not kept. CDR1 and CDR2 are drawn from the germline V gene: LGHNA, YSLEER. The CDR3 numbers 14 residues from cysteine through phenylalanine. Just CDR3 DNA is preserved here, 42 bases in frame from base 1. The junction carries 12 bases between V and J, which are trimmed by 0 bases and 9 bases respectively. Library creation used the immunoSEQ multiplex PCR assay. Sequencing of the T-cell receptor beta chain repertoire was carried out together with a 770-gene immune expression panel. In its TCRdb copy, this immuneACCESS table keeps in-frame sequences only and misses some clones. Where compared with another copy, unresolved V genes explain less than half of these, and the others have no known cause. The sample table contains about 2,000 clones; only one count was recorded for approximately 81% of them. 11% of the sample is taken by the ten largest.

The chain is made from TRBV4-3 and TRBJ2-1; a weak D assignment points to TRBD2 (7 bases agree). This sequence was found in a donor over 35 with non-small cell lung cancer. Source material: tumor-adjacent normal tissue. The nucleotide sequence is given as TGCGCCAGCAGCCAAGACTCGAGGGGGGGTGAGCAGTTCTTC. It translates to CASSQDSRGGEQFF.